The present T cell receptor beta chain was sequenced within a study of blood T cells in healthy people across ages. Study-level results: Diversity of TCR beta per million T cells declined in a roughly linear way with age. Fewer expanded clones and more diversity marked long-lived versus aged donors.

The J segment lost 9 bases and the V segment lost 7 bases, leaving 11 bases of the junction unmatched. Germline CDR1 and CDR2: MNHEY and SVGEGT. The CDR3 has 14 amino acids. Remarks on this clonotype: Its matching antigen is unknown.

Healthy Russian Caucasian donors spanned ages 6 to 90 years. Through a sample-barcoded 5' primer and a J-beta primer mix, a second PCR was run for about 6 to 11 cycles. TCRdb redid the calling of the 5' RACE reads with MiXCR, one entry per CDR3 protein. The profile shows 600,000 to 850,000 distinct CDR3 sequences, around a quarter of them singletons. Separately, the same data were catalogued under a study of T cells of mothers and their children.

The receptor was derived from a boy aged 5-17 years in good health. The sequenced material came from blood. The V and J genes are TRBV6-2 or TRBV6-3 and TRBJ2-4, with 8 bases that match TRBD1. The CDR3 loop is CASTKTTTGGIQYF. CDR3 coding DNA: TGTGCCAGCACCAAAACGACCACAGGGGGCATTCAGTACTTC.